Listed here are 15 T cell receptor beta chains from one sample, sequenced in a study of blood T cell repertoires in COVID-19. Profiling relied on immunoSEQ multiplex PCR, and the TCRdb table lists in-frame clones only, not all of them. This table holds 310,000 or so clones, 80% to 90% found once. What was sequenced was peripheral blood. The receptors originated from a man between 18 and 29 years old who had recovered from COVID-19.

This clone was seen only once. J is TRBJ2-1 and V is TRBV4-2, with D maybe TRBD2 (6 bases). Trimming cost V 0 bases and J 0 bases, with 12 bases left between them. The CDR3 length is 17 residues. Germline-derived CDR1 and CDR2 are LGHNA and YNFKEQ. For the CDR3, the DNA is TGTGCCAGCAGCCAAGATCGGGGGTCCAGCTCCTACAATGAGCAGTTCTTC. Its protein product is CASSQDRGSSSYNEQFF.

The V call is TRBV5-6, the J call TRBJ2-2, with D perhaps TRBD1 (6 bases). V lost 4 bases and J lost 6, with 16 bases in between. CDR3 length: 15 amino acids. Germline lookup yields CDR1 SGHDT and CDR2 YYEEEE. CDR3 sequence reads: CASSPGDRQAGELFF. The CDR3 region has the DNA TGTGCCAGCAGCCCCGGGGACCGACAGGCCGGGGAGCTGTTTTTT.

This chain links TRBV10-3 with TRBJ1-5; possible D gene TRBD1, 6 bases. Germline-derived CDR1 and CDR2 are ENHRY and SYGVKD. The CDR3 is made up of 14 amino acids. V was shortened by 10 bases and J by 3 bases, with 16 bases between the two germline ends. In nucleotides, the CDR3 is TGTGCCACCCTCGCGGGGGCGGTCAATCAGCCCCAGCATTTT. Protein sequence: CATLAGAVNQPQHF.

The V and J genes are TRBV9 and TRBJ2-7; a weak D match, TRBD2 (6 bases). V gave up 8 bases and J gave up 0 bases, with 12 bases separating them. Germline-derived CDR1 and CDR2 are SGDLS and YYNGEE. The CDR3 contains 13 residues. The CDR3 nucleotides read TGTGCCAGATCCGGGACTGACTCCTACGAGCAGTACTTC. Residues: CARSGTDSYEQYF.

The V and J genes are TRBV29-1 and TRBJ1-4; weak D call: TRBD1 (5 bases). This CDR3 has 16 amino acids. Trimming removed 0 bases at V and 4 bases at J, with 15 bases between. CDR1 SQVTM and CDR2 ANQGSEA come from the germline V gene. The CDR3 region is CSVEDPFGRGNEKLFF. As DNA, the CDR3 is TGCAGCGTTGAAGACCCCTTCGGGAGGGGTAATGAAAAACTGTTTTTT.

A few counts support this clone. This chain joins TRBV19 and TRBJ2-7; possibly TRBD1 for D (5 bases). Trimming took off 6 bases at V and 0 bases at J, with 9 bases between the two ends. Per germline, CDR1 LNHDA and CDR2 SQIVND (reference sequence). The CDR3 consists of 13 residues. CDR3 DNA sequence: TGTGCCAGTAGAGGGGTCTACTCCTACGAGCAGTACTTC. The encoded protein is CASRGVYSYEQYF.

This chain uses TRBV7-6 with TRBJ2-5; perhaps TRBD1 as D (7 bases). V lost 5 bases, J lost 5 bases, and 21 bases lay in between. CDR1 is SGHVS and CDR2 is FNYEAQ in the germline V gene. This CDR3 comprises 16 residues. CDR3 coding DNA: TGTGCCAGCAGCCCTTACAGTTCAGGGGGAGGTGAGACCCAGTACTTC. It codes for CASSPYSSGGGETQYF. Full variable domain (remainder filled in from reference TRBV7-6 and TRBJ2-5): GAGVSQSPRYKVTKRGQDVALRCDPISGHVSLYWYRQALGQGPEFLTYFNYEAQQDKSGLPNDRFSAERPEGSISTLTIQRTEQRDSAMYRCASSPYSSGGGETQYFGPGTRLLVL.

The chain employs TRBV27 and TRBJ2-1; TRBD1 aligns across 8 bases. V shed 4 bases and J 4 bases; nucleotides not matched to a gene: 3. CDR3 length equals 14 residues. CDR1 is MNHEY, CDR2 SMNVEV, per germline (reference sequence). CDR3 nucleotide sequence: TGTGCCAGCAGTTCCCGACAGGGGTACAATGAGCAGTTCTTC. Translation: CASSSRQGYNEQFF.

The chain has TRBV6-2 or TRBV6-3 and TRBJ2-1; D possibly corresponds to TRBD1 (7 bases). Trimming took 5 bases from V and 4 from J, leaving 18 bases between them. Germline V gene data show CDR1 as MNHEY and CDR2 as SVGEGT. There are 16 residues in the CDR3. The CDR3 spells CASSRPQGGRYNEQFF. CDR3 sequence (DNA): TGTGCCAGCAGTAGGCCTCAGGGGGGCCGTTACAATGAGCAGTTCTTC.

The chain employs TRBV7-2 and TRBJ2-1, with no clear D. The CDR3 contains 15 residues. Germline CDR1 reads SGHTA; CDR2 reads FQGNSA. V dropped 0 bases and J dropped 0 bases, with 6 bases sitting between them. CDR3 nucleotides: TGTGCCAGCAGCTTAGCGGCTAGCTCCTACAATGAGCAGTTCTTC. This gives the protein CASSLAASSYNEQFF.

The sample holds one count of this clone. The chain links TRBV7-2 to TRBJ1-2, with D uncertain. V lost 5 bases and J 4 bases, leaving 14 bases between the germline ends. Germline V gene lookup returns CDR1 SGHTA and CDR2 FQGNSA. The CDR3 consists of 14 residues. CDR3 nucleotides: TGTGCCAGCAGCCTTAGCCCGGCCTCCTATGGCTACACCTTC. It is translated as CASSLSPASYGYTF.

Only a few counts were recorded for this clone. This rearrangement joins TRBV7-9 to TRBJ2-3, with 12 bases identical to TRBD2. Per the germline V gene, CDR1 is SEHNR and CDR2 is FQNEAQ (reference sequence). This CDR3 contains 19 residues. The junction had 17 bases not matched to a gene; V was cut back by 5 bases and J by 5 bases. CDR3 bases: TGTGCCAGCAGCCTCCGACTGGGGCTAGCGGGGGGGCCTGGAGATACGCAGTATTTT. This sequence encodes CASSLRLGLAGGPGDTQYF.

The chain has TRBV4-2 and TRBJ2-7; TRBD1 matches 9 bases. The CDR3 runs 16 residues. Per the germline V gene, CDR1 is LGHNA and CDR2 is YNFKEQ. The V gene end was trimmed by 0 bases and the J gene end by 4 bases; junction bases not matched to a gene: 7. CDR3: CASSQETGGGFYEQYF. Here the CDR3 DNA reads TGTGCCAGCAGCCAAGAAACAGGGGGCGGGTTTTACGAGCAGTACTTC.

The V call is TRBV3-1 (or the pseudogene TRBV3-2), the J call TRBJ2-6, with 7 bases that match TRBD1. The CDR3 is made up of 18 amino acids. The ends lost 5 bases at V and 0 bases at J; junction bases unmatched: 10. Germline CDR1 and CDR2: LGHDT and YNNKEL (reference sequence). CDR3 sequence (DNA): TGTGCCAGCAGCGAAACAGGGGCCCCGGTCTCTGGGGCCAACGTCCTGACTTTC. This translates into CASSETGAPVSGANVLTF.

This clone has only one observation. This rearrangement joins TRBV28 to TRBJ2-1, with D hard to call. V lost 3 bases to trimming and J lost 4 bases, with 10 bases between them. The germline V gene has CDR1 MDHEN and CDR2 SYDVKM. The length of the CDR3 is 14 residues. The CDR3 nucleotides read TGTGCCAGCAGTTTTGCGGCAATTTACAATGAGCAGTTCTTC. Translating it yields CASSFAAIYNEQFF.